The 14 T cell receptor beta chains below all came from one sample that was sequenced in a study of control samples from healthy donors and cancer patients. Clones were sequenced by immunoSEQ multiplex PCR, and TCRdb holds only the in-frame ones, with some missing. The sample holds under 15,000 clones, roughly 94% seen once. Sequencing was carried out using PBMCs. All receptors come from a man in his 70s with head and neck cancer.

The chain uses TRBV18 and TRBJ1-1, with 11 bases aligning to TRBD1. J gave up 4 bases and V 3 bases, and 4 bases lay outside the gene matches. CDR1 is KGHSH, CDR2 LQKENI, per germline. The CDR3 sequence is 15 residues long. The CDR3 coding sequence is TGTGCCAGCTCACCGGACAGGGGGCGGGCCACTGAAGCTTTCTTT. The encoded protein is CASSPDRGRATEAFF. The whole variable domain, remainder taken from reference TRBV18 and TRBJ1-1, is NAGVMQNPRHLVRRRGQEARLRCSPMKGHSHVYWYRQLPEEGLKFMVYLQKENIIDESGMPKERFSAEFPKEGPSILRIQQVVRGDSAAYFCASSPDRGRATEAFFGQGTRLTVV.

This clone was observed a few times. The chain carries TRBV19 and TRBJ2-1; 7 positions agree with TRBD2. V lost 7 bases, J lost 2 bases, and 8 bases stayed unmatched. The CDR3 has 15 amino acids. CDR1 and CDR2 from the germline V gene are LNHDA and SQIVND (reference sequence). The CDR3 DNA sequence: TGTGCCAGTAAACCGCGGGAGTTAACCTACAATGAGCAGTTCTTC. Its protein is CASKPRELTYNEQFF.

This clone was picked up one time. CDR3 nucleotide sequence: TGTGCCAGCAGCTTAATCACCCCGGGACAGGGGGGCACCGGGGAGCTGTTTTTT. It specifies CASSLITPGQGGTGELFF. The chain uses TRBV7-9 and TRBJ2-2; TRBD1 matches at 11 bases. CDR3 size: 18 residues. CDR1 SEHNR and CDR2 FQNEAQ come from the germline V gene (reference sequence). V lost 2 bases, J lost 4 bases, and 9 bases stayed unmatched.

The chain links TRBV28 to TRBJ2-1; TRBD2 matches 7 bases. There are 16 residues in the CDR3. Germline V gene data show CDR1 as MDHEN and CDR2 as SYDVKM. Trimming at V came to 3 bases and at J to 2 bases, leaving 7 bases not matched to a gene. CDR3 loop: CASSFPLADPYNEQFF. CDR3 sequence (DNA): TGTGCCAGCAGTTTTCCTCTAGCGGACCCCTACAATGAGCAGTTCTTC.

This rearrangement joins TRBV5-1 to TRBJ2-1; tentatively, D is TRBD2 (5 bases). This CDR3 has 12 residues. With 4 bases removed from V and 6 bases from J, the gap between germline ends came to 8 bases. Germline CDR1 is SGHRS and CDR2 is YFSETQ. DNA for the CDR3: TGCGCCAGCAGCCGGACTGGCAATGAGCAGTTCTTC. This codes for CASSRTGNEQFF.

DNA of the CDR3: TGTGCCAGTAGTTTGGAAGCGGGAGACTCCTACAATGAGCAGTTCTTC. Translated, it gives CASSLEAGDSYNEQFF. The chain links TRBV19 to TRBJ2-1; 8 bases align to TRBD2. J lost 0 bases, V lost 5 bases, and 6 bases had no gene match. Germline lookup yields CDR1 LNHDA and CDR2 SQIVND (reference sequence). The CDR3 is 16 residues long.

The rearrangement uses TRBV19 and TRBJ2-3; D gene ambiguous. V was trimmed by 10 bases and J by 0 bases, leaving 14 bases between them. Germline V gene data show CDR1 as LNHDA and CDR2 as SQIVND (reference sequence). This CDR3 is built from 14 residues. The CDR3 DNA sequence: TGTGCCAAAGGCGGTATGTCTAGCACAGATACGCAGTATTTT. Protein sequence: CAKGGMSSTDTQYF.

This chain links TRBV6-1 with TRBJ2-2; D gene ambiguous. Trimming left V 3 bases short and J 1 base short, with 6 bases between. Germline assignment: CDR1 MNHNS and CDR2 SASEGT. This CDR3 is 14 amino acids long. The CDR3 region has the DNA TGTGCCAGCAGTGAGCAATGGAACACCGGGGAGCTGTTTTTT. This codes for CASSEQWNTGELFF.

The gene calls are TRBV19 and TRBJ1-1; 10 bases map to TRBD1. J was trimmed by 1 base and V by 7 bases; bases with no gene match: 6. Germline lookup yields CDR1 LNHDA and CDR2 SQIVND (reference sequence). This CDR3 spans 15 amino acids. The CDR3 DNA reads TGTGCCAGTACTCCCGGGACAGGGGCGAACACTGAAGCTTTCTTT. Its protein product is CASTPGTGANTEAFF.

V usage is TRBV5-1 and J usage is TRBJ2-5; weak D call: TRBD2 (6 bases). This CDR3 spans 14 amino acids. Germline values: CDR1 SGHRS, CDR2 YFSETQ. Between the trimmed V and J ends, which lost 2 bases and 4 bases, there was a span of 12 bases. CDR3 region: CASSFTGVGETQYF. The CDR3 nucleotides are TGCGCCAGCAGCTTTACGGGAGTTGGAGAGACCCAGTACTTC.

V gene TRBV10-3 combines with J gene TRBJ2-7, with 9 bases identical to TRBD2. V lost 1 base to trimming and J lost 0 bases; unmatched junction nucleotides: 10. This CDR3 has 18 residues. CDR1 ENHRY and CDR2 SYGVKD come from the germline V gene. The CDR3 here is CAISELGSGGPNSYEQYF. The CDR3 coding sequence is TGTGCCATCAGTGAGTTAGGTAGCGGGGGTCCGAACTCCTACGAGCAGTACTTC.

The CDR3 here is CASSIAYPIRKNIQYF. CDR3 sequence (DNA): TGTGCCAGCAGCATTGCATATCCCATTAGAAAAAACATTCAGTACTTC. The chain combines TRBV3-1 (or the pseudogene TRBV3-2) with TRBJ2-4, with D uncertain. This CDR3 has 16 amino acids. The germline gives CDR1 LGHDT, CDR2 YNNKEL (reference sequence). Trimming cost V 5 bases and J 4 bases, with 18 bases left between them.

The chain recombines TRBV30 with TRBJ1-1; TRBD1 aligns across 8 bases. V shed 2 bases, J shed 7 bases, and the junction held 12 bases outside the gene matches. Looked up from germline, CDR1 is GTSNPN and CDR2 is SVGIG (reference sequence). This CDR3 has 15 amino acids. DNA for the CDR3: TGTGCCTGGAGTAGGAGACAGGGGATTTCTGGTGAAGCTTTCTTT. Its protein product is CAWSRRQGISGEAFF.

The rearrangement uses TRBV5-1 and TRBJ1-5; no firm D call. V was cut by 7 bases and J by 7 bases, with 15 bases left in between. Germline V gene data show CDR1 as SGHRS and CDR2 as YFSETQ. CDR3 length equals 13 residues. The CDR3: CASGVAPGQPQHF. The DNA of the CDR3 is TGCGCCAGCGGGGTGGCCCCCGGGCAGCCCCAGCATTTT. The entire variable domain, with the rest obtained from reference TRBV5-1 and TRBJ1-5, is as follows: KAGVTQTPRYLIKTRGQQVTLSCSPISGHRSVSWYQQTPGQGLQFLFEYFSETQRNKGNFPGRFSGRQFSNSRSEMNVSTLELGDSALYLCASGVAPGQPQHFGDGTRLSIL.